These T cell receptor beta chains were read from a single sample in a study of OX40 agonist ivuxolimab in advanced cancers. TCRdb keeps only in-frame clones here, not all; method: immunoSEQ multiplex PCR. The sample lists 50,000 to 70,000 clones, around 87% occurring once. The source was CD4+ or CD8+ T cells sorted from blood, collected in a trial of the OX40 agonist ivuxolimab. The receptors shown here come from an adult with an advanced solid tumor such as melanoma, head and neck, liver or kidney cancer. Each CDR3 is given with its conserved first and last residue. The D gene is left open where the match is weak. Not all rows give a size; the values are once, few, many and, for expanded clones, a class.

clone_size j_call v_call d_call cdr3_nt cdr3_aa
. TRBJ2-2 TRBV9 . TGTGCCAGCAGCGTAGGCCAGAACCGACCCGGGGAGCTGTTTTTT CASSVGQNRPGELFF
. TRBJ1-2 TRBV30 . TGTGCCTGGAACTCCTATGGCTACACCTTC CAWNSYGYTF
few TRBJ1-1 TRBV19 TRBD1 TGTGCCAGTAGCTTGGGACAGCTGAACACTGAAGCTTTCTTT CASSLGQLNTEAFF
. TRBJ1-6 TRBV7-6 TRBD1 TGTGCCAGCAGCTTATCTCCAGGGGGAAATTCACCCCTCCACTTT CASSLSPGGNSPLHF
. TRBJ2-7 TRBV28 TRBD2 TGTGCCAGCAGTTTAATGCGGGAGGACGAGCAGTACTTC CASSLMREDEQYF
. TRBJ2-7 TRBV9 TRBD1 TGTGCCAGCAGCCCCTCGGACAGGGAAAACTCCTACGAGCAGTACTTC CASSPSDRENSYEQYF
. TRBJ2-7 TRBV15 TRBD2 TGTGCCACCAGCAGAACCCGACTAGCGGGGACCACCTACGAGCAGTACTTC CATSRTRLAGTTYEQYF
. TRBJ2-7 TRBV15 . TGTGCCACCAGCACCTTTCCCTGGACAACCTCCTACGAGCAGTACTTC CATSTFPWTTSYEQYF
. TRBJ2-1 TRBV27 TRBD2 TGTGCCAGCAGTCCCGTCGGGGGGGAGCAGTTCTTC CASSPVGGEQFF
. TRBJ1-1 TRBV5-4 . TGTGCCAGCAGCTTGGGCGCTGAAGCTTTCTTT CASSLGAEAFF
once TRBJ2-7 TRBV29-1 . TGCAGCGTTGTTTGGGGCTACGAGCAGTACTTC CSVVWGYEQYF
. TRBJ2-1 TRBV13 . TGTGCCAGCTCGCATCAGGGGGGCTCCTACAATGAGCAGTTCTTC CASSHQGGSYNEQFF
. TRBJ2-2 TRBV14 . TGTGCCAGCAGCCCCCTTCGAATCACCGGGGAGCTGTTTTTT CASSPLRITGELFF
once TRBJ2-5 TRBV7-8 TRBD1 TGTGCCAGCAGCTACGGACAGGGGGTTGGGGAGACCCAGTACTTC CASSYGQGVGETQYF
. TRBJ1-1 TRBV30 . TGTGCCTGGAGTATACCGGGGGCCTACACTGAAGCTTTCTTT CAWSIPGAYTEAFF
. TRBJ2-7 TRBV19 . TGTGCCAGTAGTATAACCCCCTTGGGAGGCCCCCTTCACGAGCAGTACTTC CASSITPLGGPLHEQYF
. TRBJ2-1 TRBV7-9 . TGTGCCAGCAGCCAAATTAACAATGAGCAGTTCTTC CASSQINNEQFF
. TRBJ2-7 TRBV6-5 . TGTGCCAGCAGTAACTCCTACGAGCAGTACTTC CASSNSYEQYF
once TRBJ1-1 TRBV5-5 . TGTGCCAGCAGCCCAGGGAACACTGAAGCTTTCTTT CASSPGNTEAFF
. TRBJ2-3 TRBV11-2 . TGTGCCAGCAGCGCCGCACTTAGTACGGATACGCAGTATTTT CASSAALSTDTQYF
. TRBJ2-7 TRBV5-4 . TGTGCCAGCAGCTTGACAGGAGCTATACGGTACACCTACGAGCAGTACTTC CASSLTGAIRYTYEQYF
few TRBJ2-1 TRBV19 TRBD2 TGTGCCAGTAGTTGGACTAGAAACAATGAGCAGTTCTTC CASSWTRNNEQFF
. TRBJ2-7 TRBV27 . TGTGCCAGCAGTTTAGGGGACGGTTCCTACGAGCAGTACTTC CASSLGDGSYEQYF
. TRBJ2-1 TRBV27 . TGTGCCAGCAGTTCATCTCACTATGGCAATGAGCAGTTCTTC CASSSSHYGNEQFF
. TRBJ1-4 TRBV2 . TGTGCCAGCAGCGGAAAACCAGGGGAGTGGACAAAACTGTTTTTT CASSGKPGEWTKLFF
. TRBJ1-5 TRBV19 . TGTGCCAGTAGTTCGGATCAGCCCCAGCATTTT CASSSDQPQHF
. TRBJ2-1 TRBV27 . TGTGCCAGCAGATCCGTCTCCGGGACAGAGCAGTTCTTC CASRSVSGTEQFF
. TRBJ2-7 TRBV19 . TGTGCCAGTAGTGGAGGGGCGCCCTACGAGCAGTACTTC CASSGGAPYEQYF
. TRBJ2-7 TRBV19 . TGTGCCAGTAGTATAGGCACGGGCTACGAGCAGTACTTC CASSIGTGYEQYF
. TRBJ2-7 TRBV6-1 . TGTGCCAGCAGCCCTAGCTGGGGGGACTCCTACGAGCAGTACTTC CASSPSWGDSYEQYF
. TRBJ2-7 TRBV5-6 TRBD2 TGTGCCAGCAGCCACGGGGGGGCGGGGCTCTACGAGCAGTACTTC CASSHGGAGLYEQYF
. TRBJ2-7 TRBV27 . TGTGCCAGCAGTTTATCGAGGAGTGCCGAGCAGTACTTC CASSLSRSAEQYF
. TRBJ1-2 TRBV6-1 . TGTGCCAGCAGGCGGGCGGGTTTGGATGGCTACACCTTC CASRRAGLDGYTF
. TRBJ1-2 TRBV30 . TGTGCCTGGATTGGTGGGACGGCCTATGGCTACACCTTC CAWIGGTAYGYTF
. TRBJ2-1 TRBV9 TRBD2 TGTGCCAGCTCCGGGACTAGCGGAAATGAGCAGTTCTTC CASSGTSGNEQFF
. TRBJ2-1 TRBV19 . TGTGCCAGTAGTTACGGGACCTTAGCCTACAATGAGCAGTTCTTC CASSYGTLAYNEQFF
. TRBJ2-7 TRBV2 TRBD2 TGTGCCAGCGGAACTAGCGGGACTTTCTACGAGCAGTACTTC CASGTSGTFYEQYF
few TRBJ1-1 TRBV4-2 TRBD1 TGTGCCAGCAGCTCTCCAGGGGGGACGAACACTGAAGCTTTCTTT CASSSPGGTNTEAFF
few TRBJ2-5 TRBV5-1 . TGCGCCAGCAGCTGGACGGGATACCAAGAGACCCAGTACTTC CASSWTGYQETQYF
. TRBJ2-7 TRBV19 . TGTGCCAGTACCCCCGCCGGGGGTCCGTACGAGCAGTACTTC CASTPAGGPYEQYF
. TRBJ2-3 TRBV9 . TGTGCCAGCAGCGAGGGGCTCTTATACACAGATACGCAGTATTTT CASSEGLLYTDTQYF
. TRBJ2-3 TRBV7-2 . TGTGCCAGCAGCTCCGACTTCTATGGCACAGATACGCAGTATTTT CASSSDFYGTDTQYF
. TRBJ2-1 TRBV2 TRBD1 TGTGCCAGCAGTGACCGGGACAGGGGCAAAAATGAGCAGTTCTTC CASSDRDRGKNEQFF
. TRBJ2-5 TRBV27 TRBD2 TGTGCCAGCAGTTTATTTTCGCTAGCGGGAGGCGAGACCCAGTACTTC CASSLFSLAGGETQYF
. TRBJ2-5 TRBV9 . TGTGCCAGCAGCGGCTCACGGGGGGAGACCCAGTACTTC CASSGSRGETQYF
. TRBJ2-7 TRBV5-1 . TGCGCCAGCAGCTTGGATTGGATATCCTACGAGCAGTACTTC CASSLDWISYEQYF
once TRBJ2-6 TRBV7-9 TRBD1 TGTGCCAGCAGCTCCTCCCCGGGACAGGGGGCTGCTGGGGCCAACGTCCTGACTTTC CASSSSPGQGAAGANVLTF